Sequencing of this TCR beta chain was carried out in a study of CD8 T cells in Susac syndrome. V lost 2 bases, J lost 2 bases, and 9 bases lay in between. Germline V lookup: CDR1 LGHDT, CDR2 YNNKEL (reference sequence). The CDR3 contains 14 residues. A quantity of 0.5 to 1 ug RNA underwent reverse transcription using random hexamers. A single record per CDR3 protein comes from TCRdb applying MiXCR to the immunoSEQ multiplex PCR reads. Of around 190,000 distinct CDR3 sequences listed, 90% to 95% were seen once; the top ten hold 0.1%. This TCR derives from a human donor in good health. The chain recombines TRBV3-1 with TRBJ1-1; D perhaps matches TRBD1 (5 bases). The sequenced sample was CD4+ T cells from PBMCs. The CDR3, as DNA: TGTGCCAGCAGCCAACCAGACAGAAACACTGAAGCTTTCTTT. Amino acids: CASSQPDRNTEAFF.